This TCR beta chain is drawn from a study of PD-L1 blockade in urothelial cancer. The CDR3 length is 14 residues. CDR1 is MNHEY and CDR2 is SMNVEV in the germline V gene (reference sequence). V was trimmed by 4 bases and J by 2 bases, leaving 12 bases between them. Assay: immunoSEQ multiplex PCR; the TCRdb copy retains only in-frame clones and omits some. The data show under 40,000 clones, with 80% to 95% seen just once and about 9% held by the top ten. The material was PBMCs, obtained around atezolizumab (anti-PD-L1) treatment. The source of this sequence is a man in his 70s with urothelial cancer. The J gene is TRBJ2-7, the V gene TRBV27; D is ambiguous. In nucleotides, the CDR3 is TGTGCCAGCAGTTCAAAATCTGGGCCCTACGAGCAGTACTTC. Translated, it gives CASSSKSGPYEQYF.